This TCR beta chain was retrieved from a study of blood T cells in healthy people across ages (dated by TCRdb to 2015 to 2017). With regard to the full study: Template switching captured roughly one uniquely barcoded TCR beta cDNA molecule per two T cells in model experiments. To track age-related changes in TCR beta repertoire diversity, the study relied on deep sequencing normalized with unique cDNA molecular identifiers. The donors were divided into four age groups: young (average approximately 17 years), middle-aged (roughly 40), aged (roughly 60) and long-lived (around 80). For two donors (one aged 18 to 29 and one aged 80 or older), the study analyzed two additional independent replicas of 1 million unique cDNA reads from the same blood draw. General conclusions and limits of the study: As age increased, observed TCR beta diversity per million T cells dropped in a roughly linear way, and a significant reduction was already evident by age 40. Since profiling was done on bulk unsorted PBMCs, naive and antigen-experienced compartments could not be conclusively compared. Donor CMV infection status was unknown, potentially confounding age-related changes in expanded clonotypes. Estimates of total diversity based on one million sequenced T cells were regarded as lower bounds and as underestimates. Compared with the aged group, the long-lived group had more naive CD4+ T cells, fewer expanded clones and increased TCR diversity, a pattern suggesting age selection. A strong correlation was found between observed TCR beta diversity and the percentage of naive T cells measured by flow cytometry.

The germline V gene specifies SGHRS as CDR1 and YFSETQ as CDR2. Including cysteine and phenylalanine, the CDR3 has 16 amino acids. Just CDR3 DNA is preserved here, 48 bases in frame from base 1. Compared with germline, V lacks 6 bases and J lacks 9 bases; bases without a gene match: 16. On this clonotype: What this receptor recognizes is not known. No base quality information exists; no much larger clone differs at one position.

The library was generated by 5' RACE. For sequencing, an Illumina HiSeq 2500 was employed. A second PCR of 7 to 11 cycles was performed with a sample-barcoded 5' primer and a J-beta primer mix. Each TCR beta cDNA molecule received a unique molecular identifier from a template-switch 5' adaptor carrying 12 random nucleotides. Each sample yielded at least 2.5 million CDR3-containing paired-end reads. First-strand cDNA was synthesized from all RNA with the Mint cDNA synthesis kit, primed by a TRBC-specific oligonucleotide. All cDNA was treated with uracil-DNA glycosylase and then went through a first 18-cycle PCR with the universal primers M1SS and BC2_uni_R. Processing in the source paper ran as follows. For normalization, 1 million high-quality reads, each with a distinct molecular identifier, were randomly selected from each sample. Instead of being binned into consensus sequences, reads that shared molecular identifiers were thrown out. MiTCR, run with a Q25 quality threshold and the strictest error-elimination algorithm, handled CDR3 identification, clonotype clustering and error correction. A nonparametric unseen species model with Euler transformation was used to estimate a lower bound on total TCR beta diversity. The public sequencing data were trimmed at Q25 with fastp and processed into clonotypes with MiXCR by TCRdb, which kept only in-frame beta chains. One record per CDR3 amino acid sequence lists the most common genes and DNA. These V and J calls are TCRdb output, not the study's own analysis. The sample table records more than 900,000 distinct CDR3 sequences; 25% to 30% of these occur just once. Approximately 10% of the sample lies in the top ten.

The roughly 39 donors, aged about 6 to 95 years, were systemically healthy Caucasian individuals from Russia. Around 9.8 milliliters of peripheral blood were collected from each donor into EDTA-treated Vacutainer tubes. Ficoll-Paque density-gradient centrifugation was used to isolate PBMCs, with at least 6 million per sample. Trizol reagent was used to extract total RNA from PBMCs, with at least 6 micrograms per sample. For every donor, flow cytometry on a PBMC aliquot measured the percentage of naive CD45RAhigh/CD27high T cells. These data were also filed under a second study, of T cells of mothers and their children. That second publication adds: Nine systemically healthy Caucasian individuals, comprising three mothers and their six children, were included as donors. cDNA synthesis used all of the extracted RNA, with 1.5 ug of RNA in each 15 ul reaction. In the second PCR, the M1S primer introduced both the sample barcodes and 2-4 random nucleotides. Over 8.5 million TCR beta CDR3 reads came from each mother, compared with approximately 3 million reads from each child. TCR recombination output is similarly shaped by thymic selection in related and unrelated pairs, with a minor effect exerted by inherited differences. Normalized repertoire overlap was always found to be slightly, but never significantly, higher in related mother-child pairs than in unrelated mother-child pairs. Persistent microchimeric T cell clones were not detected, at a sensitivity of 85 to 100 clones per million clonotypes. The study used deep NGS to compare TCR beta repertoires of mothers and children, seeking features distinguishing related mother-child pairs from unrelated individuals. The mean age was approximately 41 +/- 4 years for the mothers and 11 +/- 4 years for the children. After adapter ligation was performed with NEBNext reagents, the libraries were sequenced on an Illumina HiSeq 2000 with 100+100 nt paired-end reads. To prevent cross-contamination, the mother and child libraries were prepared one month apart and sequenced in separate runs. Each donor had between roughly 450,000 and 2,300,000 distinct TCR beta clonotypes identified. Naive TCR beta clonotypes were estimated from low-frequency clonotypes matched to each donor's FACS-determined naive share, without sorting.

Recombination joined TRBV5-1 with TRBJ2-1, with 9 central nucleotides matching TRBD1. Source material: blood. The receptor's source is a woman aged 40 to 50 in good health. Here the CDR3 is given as CASIEDRDRVGSEQFF. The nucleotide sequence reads TGCGCCAGCATCGAGGACCGGGACAGGGTAGGGAGTGAGCAGTTCTTC.